Below are 21 T cell receptor beta chains sequenced from a single sample in a study of blood T cell repertoires in COVID-19. The repertoire was sequenced with immunoSEQ multiplex PCR; TCRdb's copy has only in-frame clones and lacks some. The sample has about 110,000 clones; approximately 80% are singletons. Sequencing input: peripheral blood. The receptors originated from a woman aged 80 or older with active or convalescent COVID-19.

This chain uses TRBV6-6 with TRBJ2-7; D perhaps matches TRBD2 (6 bases). This CDR3 has 15 residues. V shed 6 bases and J shed 3 bases, with 18 bases lying between them. From germline, CDR1 is MNHNY and CDR2 SVGAGI (reference sequence). CDR3 DNA: TGTGCCAGCAGAAGCGGACGACTAGTTAGCTACGAGCAGTACTTC. Translation: CASRSGRLVSYEQYF.

The chain is built from TRBV28 and TRBJ1-1; D is uncertain. Germline V gene lookup returns CDR1 MDHEN and CDR2 SYDVKM. The ends were cut back, 1 base at V and 11 bases at J, with 14 bases in the middle. The CDR3 runs to 13 residues. In DNA form, the CDR3 reads TGTGCCAGCAGTTTATCTAATTCGGTTGAGGCTTTCTTT. Translating gives CASSLSNSVEAFF.

This sequence joins TRBV6-5 and TRBJ2-7; possible D gene TRBD2, 7 bases. Germline V gives CDR1 MNHEY, CDR2 SVGAGI. This CDR3 has 15 residues. With 4 bases removed from V and 2 bases from J, the gap between germline ends came to 15 bases. CDR3 region: CASSWETGGPYEQYF. Here the CDR3 DNA reads TGTGCCAGCAGTTGGGAGACCGGGGGGCCCTACGAGCAGTACTTC.

The J gene is TRBJ2-7, the V gene TRBV6-5, with 9 bases aligning to TRBD1. With 6 bases clipped from V and 1 base from J, the junction kept 7 bases outside the gene matches. The CDR3 has 15 residues. Per the germline V gene, CDR1 is MNHEY and CDR2 is SVGAGI. CDR3 nucleotides: TGTGCCAGCAGGGATGCCGGGACAGGGTCCTACGAGCAGTACTTC. Protein sequence: CASRDAGTGSYEQYF.

The gene calls are TRBV7-2 and TRBJ2-4; no reliable D call. The CDR3 runs 14 residues. Germline CDR1 SGHTA, CDR2 FQGNSA. V was shortened by 3 bases and J by 1 base, with 7 bases between the two germline ends. CDR3 sequence: CASSFLVAKNIQYF. Here the CDR3 DNA reads TGTGCCAGCAGCTTCCTAGTGGCCAAAAACATTCAGTACTTC.

The chain links TRBV28 to TRBJ2-7; 8 bases agree with TRBD2. The germline V gene encodes CDR1 MDHEN and CDR2 SYDVKM. The CDR3 totals 14 residues. J was trimmed by 4 bases and V by 3 bases; bases with no gene match: 5. CDR3 loop: CASSFPGLVYEQYF. The CDR3 DNA reads as TGTGCCAGCAGTTTCCCGGGACTAGTATACGAGCAGTACTTC.

The chain is built from TRBV7-8 and TRBJ1-4; D gene uncertain. Between the trimmed V and J ends, which lost 5 bases and 7 bases, there was a span of 17 bases. The length of the CDR3 is 15 residues. Germline values: CDR1 SGHVS, CDR2 FQNEAQ. CDR3 loop: CASSPGGGGREKLFF. CDR3 in DNA: TGTGCCAGCAGCCCCGGCGGTGGAGGGCGTGAAAAACTGTTTTTT. The full variable domain, completed using reference TRBV7-8 and TRBJ1-4, is GAGVSQSPRYKVAKRGQDVALRCDPISGHVSLFWYQQALGQGPEFLTYFQNEAQLDKSGLPSDRFFAERPEGSVSTLKIQRTQQEDSAVYLCASSPGGGGREKLFFGSGTQLSVL.

Comment on this clone: An end of the junction does not agree with germline; a read error may underlie this. The chain joins TRBV11-2 to TRBJ1-1; 8 bases line up with TRBD1. This CDR3 comprises 15 residues. Germline CDR1 and CDR2: SGHAT and FQNNGV. CDR3 sequence reads: CASSVDRGWNTEAFF. The CDR3 bases are TGTGCCAGCAGCGTAGACAGGGGTTGGAACACTGAAGCTTTCTTT. Variable domain in full (rest from reference TRBV11-2 and TRBJ1-1): EAGVAQSPRYKIIEKRQSVAFWCNPISGHATLYWYQQILGQGPKLLIQFQNNGVVDDSQLPKDRFSAERLKGVDSTLKIQPAKLEDSAVYLCASSVDRGWNTEAFFGQGTRLTVV.

The CDR3 nucleotides are TGTGCCAGCCGTAACTACGAGCAGTACTTC. It yields the protein CASRNYEQYF. V is TRBV6-5 and J is TRBJ2-7; D not resolved. V lost 8 bases and J lost 3, with 5 bases in between. Germline CDR1 and CDR2: MNHEY and SVGAGI. The CDR3 spans 10 residues.

The chain employs TRBV27 and TRBJ2-7; 7 bases map to TRBD1. The V and J ends lost 5 bases and 3 bases, in that order; junction bases with no gene match: 7. CDR3 size: 14 residues. Germline V lookup: CDR1 MNHEY, CDR2 SMNVEV (reference sequence). The CDR3 sequence: CASSARQGDYEQYF. DNA for the CDR3: TGTGCCAGCAGTGCGCGACAGGGTGACTACGAGCAGTACTTC.

In DNA form, the CDR3 reads TGTGCCAGCAGCGCACACCAGAACACTGAAGCTTTCTTT. This encodes CASSAHQNTEAFF. The V gene is TRBV9, the J gene TRBJ1-1; D is unresolved. CDR1 is SGDLS and CDR2 is YYNGEE in the germline V gene. V was pared by 3 bases and J by 1 base, with 7 bases between. This CDR3 region has 13 residues.

The genes are TRBV9 and TRBJ2-5, with D tentatively TRBD2 (5 bases). Germline lookup yields CDR1 SGDLS and CDR2 YYNGEE. V dropped 3 bases and J dropped 7 bases, with 22 bases sitting between them. The CDR3 consists of 16 residues. Here the CDR3 reads CASSGTNEGLVGTQYF. The CDR3 DNA sequence: TGTGCCAGCAGCGGCACAAACGAGGGCCTCGTGGGGACCCAGTACTTC.

The CDR3 sequence is CASSQVPWRGRDEQFF. The CDR3 nucleotides are TGTGCCAGCAGCCAAGTCCCTTGGAGGGGAAGGGATGAGCAGTTCTTC. The chain recombines TRBV3-1 (or the pseudogene TRBV3-2) with TRBJ2-1, with a tentative D call TRBD2 (6 bases). Germline loops: CDR1 LGHDT, CDR2 YNNKEL (reference sequence). Deletions cut 1 base from V and 8 bases from J, with 18 bases between. There are 16 residues in the CDR3.

The CDR3 bases are TGTGCCAGCAGACACAGGGTCTACTCCTACAATGAGCAGTTCTTC. Its protein product is CASRHRVYSYNEQFF. This chain links TRBV6-5 with TRBJ2-1; the D gene is possibly TRBD1 (6 bases). Germline V CDR1 and CDR2: MNHEY, SVGAGI. The CDR3 runs to 15 residues. The V end was cut by 6 bases, the J end by 0 bases, with 12 bases between.

In its sample, this clone was seen once. Here the CDR3 reads CASRAQGAGETQYF. In DNA form, the CDR3 reads TGTGCCAGCAGAGCACAGGGGGCGGGGGAGACCCAGTACTTC. This chain links TRBV2 with TRBJ2-5; 9 bases agree with TRBD1. Trimming took 6 bases from V and 5 from J; bases not matched to a gene: 7. The CDR3 is 14 residues long. Looked up from germline, CDR1 is SNHLY and CDR2 is FYNNEI.

This clone was seen only a few times. The chain carries TRBV5-1 and TRBJ1-2; 8 positions agree with TRBD1. Germline V gives CDR1 SGHRS, CDR2 YFSETQ. After removal of 0 bases from V and 8 bases from J, the junction contained 9 bases not matched to a gene. CDR3 length equals 15 residues. The chain's CDR3 is CASSLEIGTGHGYTF. CDR3 sequence (DNA): TGCGCCAGCAGCTTGGAGATAGGGACAGGTCACGGCTACACCTTC.

The chain is built from TRBV27 and TRBJ2-6; D ambiguous. Germline V gene sequence: CDR1 MNHEY, CDR2 SMNVEV (reference sequence). CDR3 length: 12 amino acids. The germline V and J ends were trimmed by 8 bases and 2 bases, with 4 bases remaining between them. CDR3 in amino acids: CASSTGANVLTF. The CDR3 coding sequence is TGTGCCAGCTCCACTGGGGCCAACGTCCTGACTTTC.

Only one count was recorded for this clone. The gene calls are TRBV6-2 or TRBV6-3 and TRBJ2-7; 7 bases line up with TRBD2. V dropped 0 bases and J dropped 1; count of bases not matched to a gene: 3. The germline V gene encodes CDR1 MNHEY and CDR2 SVGEGT. The CDR3 totals 15 residues. The CDR3 nucleotides are TGTGCCAGCAGTTACTCGGATAGCGGGTCCTACGAGCAGTACTTC. This sequence encodes CASSYSDSGSYEQYF.

The rearrangement links TRBV7-8 to TRBJ1-2, with 11 nucleotides matching TRBD1. The CDR3 runs 15 residues. V trimming: 5 bases; J trimming: 3 bases; junction bases outside the gene matches: 5. Germline V gives CDR1 SGHVS, CDR2 FQNEAQ. The CDR3 region has the DNA TGTGCCAGCAGCGATGGACAGGGGGCTTACTATGGCTACACCTTC. Translated: CASSDGQGAYYGYTF.

This chain uses TRBV28 with TRBJ2-7; 10 bases are a match to TRBD2. The V segment lost 2 bases and the J segment 4 bases; nucleotides outside the gene matches: 5. Per germline, CDR1 MDHEN and CDR2 SYDVKM. The CDR3 consists of 15 residues. The CDR3 loop is CASSLIPSGSYEQYF. The CDR3 DNA follows: TGTGCCAGCAGTTTAATTCCTAGCGGGAGTTACGAGCAGTACTTC.

The chain uses TRBV24-1 and TRBJ2-1, with TRBD1 identical over 7 bases. This CDR3 is 15 amino acids long. The V and J ends lost 6 bases and 4 bases, in that order; junction bases with no gene match: 8. Germline V gene sequence: CDR1 KGHDR, CDR2 SFDVKD. This CDR3 reads CATSRRTGVYNEQFF. The CDR3 DNA reads TGTGCCACCAGTAGAAGGACAGGCGTTTACAATGAGCAGTTCTTC.